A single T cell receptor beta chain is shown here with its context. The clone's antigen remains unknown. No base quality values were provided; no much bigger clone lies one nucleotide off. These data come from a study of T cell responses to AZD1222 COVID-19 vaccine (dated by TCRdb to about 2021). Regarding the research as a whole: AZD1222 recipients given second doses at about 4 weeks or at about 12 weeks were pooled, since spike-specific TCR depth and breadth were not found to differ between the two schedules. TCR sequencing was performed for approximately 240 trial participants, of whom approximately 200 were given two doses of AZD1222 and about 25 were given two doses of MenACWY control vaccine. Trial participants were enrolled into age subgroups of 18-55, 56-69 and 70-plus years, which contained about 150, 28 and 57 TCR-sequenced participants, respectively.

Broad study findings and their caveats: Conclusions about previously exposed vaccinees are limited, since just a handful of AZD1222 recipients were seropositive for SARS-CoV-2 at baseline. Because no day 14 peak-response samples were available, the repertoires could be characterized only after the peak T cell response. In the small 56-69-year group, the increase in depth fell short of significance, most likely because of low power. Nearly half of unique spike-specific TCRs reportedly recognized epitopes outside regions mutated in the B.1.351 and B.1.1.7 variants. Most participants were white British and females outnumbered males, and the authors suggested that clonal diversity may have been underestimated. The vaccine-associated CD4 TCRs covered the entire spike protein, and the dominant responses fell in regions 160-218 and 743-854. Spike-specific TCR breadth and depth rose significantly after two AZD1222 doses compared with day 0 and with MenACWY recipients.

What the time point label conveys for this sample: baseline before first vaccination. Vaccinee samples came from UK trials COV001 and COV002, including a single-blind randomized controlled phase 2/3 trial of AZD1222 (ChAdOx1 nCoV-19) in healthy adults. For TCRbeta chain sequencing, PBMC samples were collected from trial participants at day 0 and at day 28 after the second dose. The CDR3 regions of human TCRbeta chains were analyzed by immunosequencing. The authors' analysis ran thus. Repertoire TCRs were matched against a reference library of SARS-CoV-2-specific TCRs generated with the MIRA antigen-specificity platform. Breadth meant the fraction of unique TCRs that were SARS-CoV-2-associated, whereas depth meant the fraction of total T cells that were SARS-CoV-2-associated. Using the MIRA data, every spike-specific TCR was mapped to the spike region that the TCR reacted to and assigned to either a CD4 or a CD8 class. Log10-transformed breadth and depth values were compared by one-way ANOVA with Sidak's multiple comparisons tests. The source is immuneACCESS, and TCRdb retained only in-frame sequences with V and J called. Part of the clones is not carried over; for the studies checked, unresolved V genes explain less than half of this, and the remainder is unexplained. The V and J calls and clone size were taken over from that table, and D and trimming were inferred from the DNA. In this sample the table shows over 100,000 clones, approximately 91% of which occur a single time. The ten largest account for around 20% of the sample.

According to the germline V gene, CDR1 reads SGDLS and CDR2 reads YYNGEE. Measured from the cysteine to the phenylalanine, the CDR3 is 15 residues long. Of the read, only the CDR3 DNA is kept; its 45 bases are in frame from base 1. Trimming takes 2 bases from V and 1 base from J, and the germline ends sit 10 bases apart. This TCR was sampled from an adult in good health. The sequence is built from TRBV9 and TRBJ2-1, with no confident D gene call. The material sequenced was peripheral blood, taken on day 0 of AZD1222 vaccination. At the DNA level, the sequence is TGTGCCAGCAGCGTCGGCCGAGTATCCTACAATGAGCAGTTCTTC. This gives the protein CASSVGRVSYNEQFF.